This passage covers 8 T cell receptor beta chains from one sample sequenced in a study of T cell responses to AZD1222 COVID-19 vaccine. Profiling relied on immunoSEQ multiplex PCR, and the TCRdb table lists in-frame clones only, not all of them. The data contain 150,000 to 200,000 clones, roughly 94% of them singletons. The material was peripheral blood, obtained 28 days after the second AZD1222 dose. Receptors originate from an adult who received the AZD1222 COVID-19 vaccine.

The J gene is TRBJ2-7, the V gene TRBV7-8; D may correspond to TRBD1 or TRBD2 (5 bases each). V lost 5 bases, J lost 3 bases, and 11 bases lay in between. The germline V gene has CDR1 SGHVS and CDR2 FQNEAQ. The CDR3 loop spans 13 amino acids. For the CDR3, the DNA is TGTGCCAGCAGCCAGGGACCGAGCTACGAGCAGTACTTC. The encoded protein is CASSQGPSYEQYF.

The chain carries TRBV2 and TRBJ2-1; no definite D call. Per the germline V gene, CDR1 is SNHLY and CDR2 is FYNNEI. The V and J ends lost 4 bases and 8 bases respectively, with 9 bases between them. This CDR3 has 12 residues. In nucleotides, the CDR3 is TGTGCCAGCAGTGGGCTCATGGATGAGCAGTTCTTC. Translated: CASSGLMDEQFF.

The V gene is TRBV21-1, the J gene TRBJ1-5. TRBV21-1 is classified as a pseudogene. The CDR3 sequence is 15 residues long. CDR3 residues: CASSKVIKYNQPQHF. CDR3 DNA: TGTGCCAGCAGCAAAGTCATAAAATACAATCAGCCCCAGCATTTT.

The V call is TRBV4-3, the J call TRBJ1-4, with a possible D match to TRBD1 (6 bases). Germline V gives CDR1 LGHNA, CDR2 YSLEER. The CDR3 is 15 amino acids. The germline V and J ends were trimmed by 0 bases and 4 bases, with 9 bases remaining between them. The CDR3 DNA is TGCGCCAGCAGCCAAGAAGGGGGGATTAATGAAAAACTGTTTTTT. This sequence encodes CASSQEGGINEKLFF.

J is TRBJ2-2 and V is TRBV9, with D possibly matching TRBD2 (7 bases). Germline lookup yields CDR1 SGDLS and CDR2 YYNGEE. This CDR3 spans 16 amino acids. Trimming removed 1 base from V and 2 bases from J, with 12 bases in between. This CDR3 reads CASSVTGGLNTGELFF. The CDR3 DNA reads as TGTGCCAGCAGCGTAACCGGGGGGCTTAACACCGGGGAGCTGTTTTTT.

This clone was counted at least ten times. This chain connects TRBV4-1 to TRBJ2-7; 9 bases are shared with TRBD2. Germline trimming cut 2 bases from V and 2 bases from J; bases unmatched to any gene: 7. CDR1 MGHRA and CDR2 YSYEKL come from the germline V gene. CDR3 length: 16 amino acids. CDR3 DNA sequence: TGCGCCAGCAGCCAATTAGCGGGAGAGGGGGCCTACGAGCAGTACTTC. This encodes CASSQLAGEGAYEQYF.

This chain links TRBV18 with TRBJ1-1, with D perhaps matching TRBD1 (5 bases). Trimming left V 2 bases short and J 1 base short, with 8 bases between. The CDR3 is 14 amino acids. CDR1 KGHSH and CDR2 LQKENI come from the germline V gene. CDR3 nucleotides: TGTGCCAGCTCACCAGGACACCAGAACACTGAAGCTTTCTTT. It is translated as CASSPGHQNTEAFF.

CDR3 amino acids: CASSSGVGNQPQHF. CDR3 DNA: TGTGCCAGCAGTTCCGGGGTTGGCAATCAGCCCCAGCATTTT. The chain employs TRBV27 and TRBJ1-5; D gene uncertain. V lost 4 bases to trimming and J lost 2 bases, with 9 bases between them. CDR1 and CDR2 from the germline V gene are MNHEY and SMNVEV (reference sequence). The CDR3 sequence is 14 residues long.